Listed below are T cell receptor beta chains from one sample, sequenced in a study of T cell responses to AZD1222 COVID-19 vaccine. Clones were sequenced by immunoSEQ multiplex PCR, and TCRdb holds only the in-frame ones, with some missing. The table has roughly 80,000 clones, approximately 88% seen once. Sequencing was performed on peripheral blood, taken on day 0 of MenACWY control vaccination. These receptors were taken from an adult in good health. CDR3s include the opening cysteine and the closing phenylalanine or tryptophan. A D gene is named only where the DNA matches it firmly. Where a row states a size, it is once, few, many or the class of an expanded clone; other rows omit it.

>TRBV25-1|TRBJ1-6|-|-
TGTGCCAGCAGTGAATGGGTGGACGGTAATTCACCCCTCCACTTT
CASSEWVDGNSPLHF
>TRBV19|TRBJ2-2|TRBD1|once
TGTGCCAGTAGTACTCCTACAGGGGGCGGCACCGGGGAGCTGTTTTTT
CASSTPTGGGTGELFF
>TRBV7-8|TRBJ1-2|TRBD1|-
TGTGCCAGCAGCTTAGAAGGCACCGGGACAGCCCCTGGCTACACCTTC
CASSLEGTGTAPGYTF
>TRBV11-2|TRBJ2-7|TRBD1|-
TGTGCCAGCAGTTTAACCCGACAGGGGTCGTACGAGCAGTACTTC
CASSLTRQGSYEQYF
>TRBV10-2|TRBJ1-1|-|once
TGCGCCAGCAGTCCACAGGGAAACACTGAAGCTTTCTTT
CASSPQGNTEAFF
>TRBV27|TRBJ2-2|-|-
TGTGCCAGCAGATGGACGGGGAGCACCGGGGAGCTGTTTTTT
CASRWTGSTGELFF
>TRBV6-2/TRBV6-3|TRBJ1-1|-|-
TGTGCCAGCAGCCAATCGGTTGCTGAAGCTTTCTTT
CASSQSVAEAFF
>TRBV19|TRBJ2-2|TRBD2|-
TGTGCCAGTACCACCATAACGGGGGGGTGGACCGGGGAGCTGTTTTTT
CASTTITGGWTGELFF
>TRBV4-1|TRBJ1-4|-|-
TGCGCCAGCAGACTCGCGGGAGGGTTTTATCCCGGAGAAAAACTGTTTTTT
CASRLAGGFYPGEKLFF
>TRBV6-5|TRBJ1-2|TRBD1|-
TGTGCCAGCAGTTCACAGGGGAGGGATGGCTACACCTTC
CASSSQGRDGYTF
>TRBV27|TRBJ2-2|-|-
TGTGCCAGCAGCTCAGGGGAAGCCGGGGAGCTGTTTTTT
CASSSGEAGELFF
>TRBV7-2|TRBJ2-2|-|few
TGTGCCAGCAGCATACAAGGCCGGACCGGGGAGCTGTTTTTT
CASSIQGRTGELFF
>TRBV28|TRBJ2-6|-|-
TGTGCCAGCAGGCTTAACAGGGACACTGGGGCCAACGTCCTGACTTTC
CASRLNRDTGANVLTF
>TRBV7-8|TRBJ1-5|-|-
TGTGCCAGCAGCTTAGCACTTGGGGAAAGCAATCAGCCCCAGCATTTT
CASSLALGESNQPQHF
>TRBV5-6|TRBJ2-1|-|-
TGTGCCAGCAGCTTGGGGACGGCCCTAGGGCAGTTCTTC
CASSLGTALGQFF
>TRBV28|TRBJ1-2|TRBD1|-
TGTGCCAGCAGTTTTGGGACAGGGGCGCCCTATGGCTACACCTTC
CASSFGTGAPYGYTF